This TCR beta chain was identified during a study of memory CD4+ T cells and cytomegalovirus serostatus. The sort gate was single viable CD3+CD4+CD8-CD45RO+ cells for memory CD4+ T cells. Measured with immunoSEQ multiplex PCR; TCRdb has only the in-frame clones, and not every one. Of some 64,000 clones in the sample, approximately 78% were seen once. The CDR3 is 11 amino acids. Trimming took 5 bases from V and 10 from J, leaving 8 bases between them. Germline CDR1 is SGHAT and CDR2 is FQNNGV. The chain has TRBV11-2 and TRBJ2-2; D unclear. This clonotype was sampled from an adult in good health and CMV-seronegative. The specimen was memory CD4+ T cells from blood. DNA of the CDR3: TGTGCCAGCAGCGACCTACAGGAGCTGTTTTTT. Its translation: CASSDLQELFF.